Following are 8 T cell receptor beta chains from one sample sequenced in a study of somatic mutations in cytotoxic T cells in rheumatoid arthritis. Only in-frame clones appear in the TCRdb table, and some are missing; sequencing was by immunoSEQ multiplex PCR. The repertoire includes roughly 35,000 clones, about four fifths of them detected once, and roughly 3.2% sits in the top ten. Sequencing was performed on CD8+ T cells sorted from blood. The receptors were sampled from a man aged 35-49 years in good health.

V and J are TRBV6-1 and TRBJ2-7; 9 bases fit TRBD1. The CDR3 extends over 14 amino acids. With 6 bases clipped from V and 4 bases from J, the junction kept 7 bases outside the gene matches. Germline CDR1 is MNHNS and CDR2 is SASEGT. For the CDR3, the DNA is TGTGCCAGCAGCCTACGGGACAGGGCTTACGAGCAGTACTTC. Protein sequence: CASSLRDRAYEQYF.

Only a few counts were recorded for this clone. Here the CDR3 reads CASSLSPTAYEQYF. In DNA, the CDR3 is TGTGCCAGCAGTTTATCCCCGACAGCCTACGAGCAGTACTTC. This chain uses TRBV27 with TRBJ2-7; weak D call: TRBD1 (5 bases). From germline, CDR1 is MNHEY and CDR2 SMNVEV (reference sequence). V was pared by 0 bases and J by 2 bases, with 8 bases between. The CDR3 is 14 amino acids.

In DNA form, the CDR3 reads TGTGCCAGCAGCTTGGAACTAGCGGGAAGCTCCTACGAGCAGTACTTC. The encoded protein is CASSLELAGSSYEQYF. The rearrangement uses TRBV5-4 and TRBJ2-7, with 10 bases aligning to TRBD2. Losses at the gene ends were 0 bases for V and 0 bases for J; bases not matched to a gene: 3. CDR1 SGHNT and CDR2 YYREEE come from the germline V gene (reference sequence). The CDR3 is 16 amino acids.

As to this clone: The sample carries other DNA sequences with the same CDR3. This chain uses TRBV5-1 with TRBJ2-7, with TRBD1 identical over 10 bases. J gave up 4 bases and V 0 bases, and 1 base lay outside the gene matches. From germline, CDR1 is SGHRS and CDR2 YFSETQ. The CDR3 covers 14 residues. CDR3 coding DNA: TGCGCCAGCAGCTTGGGACAGGGGGCTTACGAGCAGTACTTC. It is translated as CASSLGQGAYEQYF.

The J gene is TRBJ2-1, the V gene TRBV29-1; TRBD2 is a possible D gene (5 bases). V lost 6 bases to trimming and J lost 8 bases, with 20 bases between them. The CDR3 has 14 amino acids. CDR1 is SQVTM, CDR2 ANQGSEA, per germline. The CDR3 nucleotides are TGCAGCGTCATACTAGTGCTACCCGTGGATGAGCAGTTCTTC. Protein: CSVILVLPVDEQFF.

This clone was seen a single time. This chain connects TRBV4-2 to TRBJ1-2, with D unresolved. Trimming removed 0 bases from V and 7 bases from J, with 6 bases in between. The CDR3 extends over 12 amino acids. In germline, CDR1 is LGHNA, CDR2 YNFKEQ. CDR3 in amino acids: CASSQDMGGYTF. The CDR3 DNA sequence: TGTGCCAGCAGCCAAGATATGGGTGGCTACACCTTC.

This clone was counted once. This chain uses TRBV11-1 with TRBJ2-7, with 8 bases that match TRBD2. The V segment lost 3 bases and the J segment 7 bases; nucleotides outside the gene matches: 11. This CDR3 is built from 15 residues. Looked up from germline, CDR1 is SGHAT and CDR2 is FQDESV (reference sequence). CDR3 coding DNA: TGTGCCAGCAGCTTCCCGGGACTAGTTGGGGGTGAGCAGTACTTC. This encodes CASSFPGLVGGEQYF.

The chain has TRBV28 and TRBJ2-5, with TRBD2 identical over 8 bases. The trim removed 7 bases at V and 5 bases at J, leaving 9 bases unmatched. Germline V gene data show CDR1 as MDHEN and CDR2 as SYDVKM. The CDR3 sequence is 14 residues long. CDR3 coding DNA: TGTGCCAGCACTAGCGGGTGGTGGACTGAGACCCAGTACTTC. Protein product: CASTSGWWTETQYF.